This T cell receptor beta chain was recorded in a study of siplizumab effects on memory and regulatory T cells (dated by TCRdb to the late 2010s). About the investigation overall: The study examined how the anti-CD2 antibody siplizumab affects alloreactive T-cell subsets in allogeneic mixed lymphocyte reactions built from human PBMCs.

Library preparation used the immunoSEQ multiplex PCR assay. Each sample had roughly 100,000 TCR templates assayed by the deep sequencing platform. Genomic DNA extracted from sorted T cells was used for TCRbeta CDR3 sequencing. The published analysis was carried out like this. Clonal analysis of TCRbeta CDR3 data was done in the R programming language. Comparing unstimulated samples against CFSE-low samples taken after the reaction was how alloreactive CD4+ and CD8+ clones were defined. Regulatory or non-regulatory origin of alloreactive CD4+ clones was assigned by matching sequences to the sorted unstimulated Treg and non-Treg repertoires. The source is immuneACCESS, and TCRdb retained only in-frame sequences with V and J called. Part of the clones is not carried over; for the studies checked, unresolved V genes explain less than half of this, and the remainder is unexplained. Clone size and the V and J calls come from that table; the DNA yielded D and trimming. This sample gives more than 85,000 clones in total; 92% of them show up just once. Around 0.7% of the sample is in the top ten clones.

Sorted unstimulated T cells, along with proliferating T cells recovered from mixed lymphocyte reactions, underwent TCRbeta CDR3 sequencing. Fresh whole blood from approximately ten HLA-typed healthy donors was used to isolate PBMCs. To map where alloreactive clones came from, CD4+ regulatory T cells in the unstimulated state were FACS-sorted. What the study reported, not specific to this receptor: Roughly 75-95% of proliferating CD4+ or CD8+ clones could not be assigned a naive or memory phenotype. Because sequences at frequencies below about 10^-5 were poorly captured, only a minor fraction of alloreactive clones could be mapped back to unstimulated subsets. Whether proliferating Tregs from siplizumab cultures actually had suppressive function was not functionally confirmed. In reactions with siplizumab, an average of about 69% of mappable alloreactive CD4+ clones were Treg-derived, compared with 26.9% in control reactions. The cumulative frequency of alloreactive sequences traceable to unstimulated CD4+ memory T cells was significantly reduced by siplizumab. Unstimulated naive T cells appeared more diverse than memory T cells, and naive cells seemed to contribute substantially to the alloresponse.

On this clone itself: Its antigen has not been determined. No base quality information exists; no much larger clone differs at one position.

The TCR comes from a human donor in good health. Sequencing was done on a sample of Tregs sorted from blood.

CDR3 loop: CASRLGPGTGIGRTEAFF. In nucleotides, the sequence is TGTGCAAGTCGCTTAGGTCCCGGGACAGGGATCGGTCGCACTGAAGCTTTCTTT. The sequence links TRBV12-2 to TRBJ1-1; the table's D call, TRBD1, has no DNA check behind it. TRBV12-2 is listed as a pseudogene. The CDR3 holds 18 amino acids from the cysteine to the phenylalanine. The only DNA kept is the CDR3, 54 bases in frame from the first base.